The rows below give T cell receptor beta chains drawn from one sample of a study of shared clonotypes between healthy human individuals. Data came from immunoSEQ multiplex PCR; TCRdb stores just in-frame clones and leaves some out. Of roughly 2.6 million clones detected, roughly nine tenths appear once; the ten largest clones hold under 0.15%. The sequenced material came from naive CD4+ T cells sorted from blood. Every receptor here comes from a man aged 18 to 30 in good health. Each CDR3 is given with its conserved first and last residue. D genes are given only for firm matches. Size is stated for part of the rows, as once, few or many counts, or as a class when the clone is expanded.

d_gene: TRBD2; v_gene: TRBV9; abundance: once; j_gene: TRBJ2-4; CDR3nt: TGTGCCAGCTCTATGGGACTAGCGGGAGGGAAGGCCAAAAACATTCAGTACTTC; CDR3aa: CASSMGLAGGKAKNIQYF
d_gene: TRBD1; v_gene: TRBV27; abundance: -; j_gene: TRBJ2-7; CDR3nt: TGTGCCAGCAGCCGGGACAGGGGCCTCTCCTACGAGCAGTACTTC; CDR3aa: CASSRDRGLSYEQYF
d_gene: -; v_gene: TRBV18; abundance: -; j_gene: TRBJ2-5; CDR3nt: TGTGCCAGCTCCCTTCGACAGGCCGACGGGGCCCAGTACTTC; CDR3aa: CASSLRQADGAQYF
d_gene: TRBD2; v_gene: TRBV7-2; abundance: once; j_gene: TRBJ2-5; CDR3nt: TGTGCCAGCAGCCGTCGGACTAGCGATCAAGAGACCCAGTACTTC; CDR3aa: CASSRRTSDQETQYF
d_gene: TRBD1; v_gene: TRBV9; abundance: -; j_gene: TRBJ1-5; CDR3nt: TGTGCCAGCAGCGTAGATGCAGGGGGACCGCCCCAGCATTTT; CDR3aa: CASSVDAGGPPQHF
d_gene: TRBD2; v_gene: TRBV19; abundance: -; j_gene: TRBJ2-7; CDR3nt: TGTGCCAGTAGTACGGGGACTAGCGGGAGCCCTTACGAGCAGTACTTC; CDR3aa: CASSTGTSGSPYEQYF
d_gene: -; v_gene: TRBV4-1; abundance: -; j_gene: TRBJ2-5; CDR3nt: TGCGCCAGCAGCCCTGGGGCCCTCCAGCAGTACTTC; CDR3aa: CASSPGALQQYF
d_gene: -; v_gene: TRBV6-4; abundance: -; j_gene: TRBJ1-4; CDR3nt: TGTGCCAGCAGGGGGTTACGGGTTGTGGCAACTAATGAAAAACTGTTTTTT; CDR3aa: CASRGLRVVATNEKLFF
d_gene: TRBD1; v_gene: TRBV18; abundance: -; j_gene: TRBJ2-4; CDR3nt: TGTGCCAGCTCACAAGACAGGGCCCTAGCCAAAAACATTCAGTACTTC; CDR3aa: CASSQDRALAKNIQYF
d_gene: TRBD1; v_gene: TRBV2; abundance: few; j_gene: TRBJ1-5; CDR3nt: TGTGCCAGCAGTGAAGAGGGGGCTCCGTCACAGCCCCAGCATTTT; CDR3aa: CASSEEGAPSQPQHF
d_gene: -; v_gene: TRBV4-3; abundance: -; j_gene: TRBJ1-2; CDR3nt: TGCGCCAGCAGCGGAAGTGGGGGGTCGGGAGGCTACACCTTC; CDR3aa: CASSGSGGSGGYTF
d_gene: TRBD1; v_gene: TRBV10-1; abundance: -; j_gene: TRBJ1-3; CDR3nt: TGCGCCAGCAGCTGGACAGGTAGATTTGGGGCTGACTCTGGAAACACCATATATTTT; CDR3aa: CASSWTGRFGADSGNTIYF
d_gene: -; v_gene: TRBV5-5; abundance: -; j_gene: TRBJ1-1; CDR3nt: TGTGCCAGCAGCTTTCTCCCCGCAGGGGAAGCTTTCTTT; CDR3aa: CASSFLPAGEAFF
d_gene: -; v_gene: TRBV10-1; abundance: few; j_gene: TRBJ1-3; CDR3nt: TGCGCCAGCGCCCAGGGAGGGACTGGAAACACCATATATTTT; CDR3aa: CASAQGGTGNTIYF
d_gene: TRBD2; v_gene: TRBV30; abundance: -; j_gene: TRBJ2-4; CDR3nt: TGTGCCTGGAGTGTACTTCGGGCTAGCGGGAGGAAAGCCAAAAACATTCAGTACTTC; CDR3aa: CAWSVLRASGRKAKNIQYF
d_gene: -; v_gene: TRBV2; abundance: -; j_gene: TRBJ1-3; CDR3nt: TGTGCCAGCAGTGAGCGGACACAATCCTTCTCTGGAAACACCATATATTTT; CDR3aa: CASSERTQSFSGNTIYF
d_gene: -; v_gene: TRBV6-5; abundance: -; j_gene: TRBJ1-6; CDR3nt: TGTGCCAGCACCCGCGGGGAAGTGGGGCGCTCACCCCTCCACTTT; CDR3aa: CASTRGEVGRSPLHF
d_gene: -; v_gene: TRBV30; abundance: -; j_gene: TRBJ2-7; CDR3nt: TGTGCCTGGAAGCATGTGAGTTTCTACGAGCAGTACTTC; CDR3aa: CAWKHVSFYEQYF
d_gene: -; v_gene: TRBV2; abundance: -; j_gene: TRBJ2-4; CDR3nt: TGTGCCAGCACCGACAGTGGGAAAAACATTCAGTACTTC; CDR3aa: CASTDSGKNIQYF
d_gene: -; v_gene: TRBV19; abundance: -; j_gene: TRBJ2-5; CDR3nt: TGTGCCAGTAGTGTCGGTGGGGGGTCGGGGGAGACCCAGTACTTC; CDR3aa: CASSVGGGSGETQYF
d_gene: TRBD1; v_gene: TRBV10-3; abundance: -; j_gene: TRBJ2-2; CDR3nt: TGTGCCATCAGTGAGTCGACAGGGACCGGGGAGCTGTTTTTT; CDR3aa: CAISESTGTGELFF
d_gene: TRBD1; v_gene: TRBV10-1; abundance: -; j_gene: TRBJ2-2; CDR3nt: TGCGCCAGCAGACCTGACAGGGGAGGCACCGGGGAGCTGTTTTTT; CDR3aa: CASRPDRGGTGELFF
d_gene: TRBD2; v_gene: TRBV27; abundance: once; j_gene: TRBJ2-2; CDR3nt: TGTGCCAGCAGTTTATATCCTCCTAGCGGGGGGGCGAGGACCGGGGAGCTGTTTTTT; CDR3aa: CASSLYPPSGGARTGELFF
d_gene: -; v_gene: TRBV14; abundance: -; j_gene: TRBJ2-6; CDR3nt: TGTGCCAGCAGCCGCGACGCGGGCTCTGGGGCCAACGTCCTGACTTTC; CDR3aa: CASSRDAGSGANVLTF
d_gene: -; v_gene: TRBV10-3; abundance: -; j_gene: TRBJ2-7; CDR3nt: TGTGCCATCAGGGCCGGGACCGCGTCCTACGAGCAGTACTTC; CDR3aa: CAIRAGTASYEQYF
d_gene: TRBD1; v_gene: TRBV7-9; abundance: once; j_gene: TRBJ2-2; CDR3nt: TGTGCCAGCAGAGTACAACTAGGGGGCGGCACCGGGGAGCTGTTTTTT; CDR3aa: CASRVQLGGGTGELFF
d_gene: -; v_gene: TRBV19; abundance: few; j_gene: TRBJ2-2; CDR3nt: TGTGCCAGTAGTAACTCTCCAGTTACCGGGGAGCTGTTTTTT; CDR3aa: CASSNSPVTGELFF
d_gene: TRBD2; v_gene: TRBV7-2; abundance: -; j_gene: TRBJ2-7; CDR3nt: TGTGCCAGCAGCTTAGCCCCTAGCGGGAGGGGGAACGAGCAGTACTTC; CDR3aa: CASSLAPSGRGNEQYF